The entry that follows covers one T cell receptor beta chain sequence. These data belong to a study of technical replicates of blood from a few donors. The junction had 9 bases not matched to a gene; V was cut back by 3 bases and J by 4 bases. Germline lookup yields CDR1 SGHRS and CDR2 YFSETQ. The CDR3 consists of 16 residues. TCRdb keeps only in-frame clones here, not all; method: immunoSEQ multiplex PCR. The repertoire holds tens of thousands of clones, with 92% as singletons. The chain uses TRBV5-1 and TRBJ2-1; the match to TRBD2 covers 8 bases. This TCR was sampled from a human donor in good health. What was sequenced was T cells isolated from PBMCs. The CDR3 DNA sequence: TGCGCCAGCAGCTCCACCCCCAGCGGGAGATACAATGAGCAGTTCTTC. Its protein product is CASSSTPSGRYNEQFF.